The 6 T cell receptor beta chains in this list originate from one sample, sequenced in a study of tumor and adjacent non-tumor tissue in lung cancer. Three rounds of nested PCR, following a modified ARM-PCR protocol, produced the TCRbeta library. MiXCR, applied by TCRdb to the multiplex PCR reads, yields one record per CDR3 protein. Counted here are some 100,000 distinct CDR3 sequences, roughly 60% occurring once; the ten biggest clones make up around 20%. RNA was extracted from bulk tissue without any cell sorting. Distant lung tissue was collected more than 3 cm away from the tumor edge. The specimen was distant non-tumor lung tissue. These receptors came from a man under 40 with non-small cell lung cancer.

This clonotype was observed a handful of times. At one of its ends the junction is not consistent with the germline gene, which may arise from a read error. V is TRBV20-1 and J is TRBJ2-5; D tentatively reads TRBD1 or TRBD2 (5 bases each). The CDR3 sequence is 12 residues long. Germline V gene lookup returns CDR1 DFQATT and CDR2 SNEGSKA (reference sequence). The CDR3 is CSATSTGQGRNF. The CDR3 DNA reads TGCAGTGCTACCTCAACGGGGCAGGGAAGGAACTTC.

Concerning this clonotype itself: This likely comes from a read error, as the CDR3 has no conserved phenylalanine or tryptophan at its end. The DNA is omitted, as the CDR3 cannot be located on it reliably, and the CDR3 follows TCRdb's listing. This chain uses TRBV12-3 or TRBV12-4 with TRBJ2-7; the table's D call of TRBD2 was not tested on the DNA. 13 amino acids form the CDR3, both terminal residues included. The CDR3 protein is CASSLGGRAEQCS.

This clonotype came up a few times. A single base separates this from a much larger clone, so it may be a read error. V gene TRBV5-4 combines with J gene TRBJ2-1; D unresolved. This CDR3 is built from 14 residues. Looked up from germline, CDR1 is SGHNT and CDR2 is YYREEE (reference sequence). CDR3 in DNA: TGTGCCAGCAGCTTGGCTCTGAGTATCAATGTGCAGTTCTTC. Protein: CASSLALSINVQFF.

This clonotype has only a few counts. An end of the junction does not agree with germline; a read error may underlie this. V is TRBV29-1 and J is TRBJ1-1, with D possibly matching TRBD1 (5 bases). This CDR3 is built from 14 residues. In germline, CDR1 is SQVTM, CDR2 ANQGSEA. The DNA of the CDR3 is TGCAGCGTTGTGACTTGGGGCCAGAACGCTGAAGCTTTCTTT. Translated, it gives CSVVTWGQNAEAFF. Using reference TRBV29-1 and TRBJ1-1 for the parts outside the CDR3, the full variable domain is SAVISQKPSRDICQRGTSLTIQCQVDSQVTMMFWYRQQPGQSLTLIATANQGSEATYESGFVIDKFPISRPNLTFSTLTVSNMSPEDSSIYLCSVVTWGQNAEAFFGQGTRLTVV.

The sample holds many counts of this clonotype. The genes are TRBV6-5 and TRBJ1-1, with 8 bases lining up with TRBD1. In germline, CDR1 is MNHEY, CDR2 SVGAGI. V was clipped by 6 bases and J by 1 base; unmatched bases: 13. The CDR3 is 17 residues long. The CDR3 coding sequence is TGTGCCAGCAGCCGAACCTTGACAGGGGCAAGGAACACTGAAGCTTTCTTT. It specifies CASSRTLTGARNTEAFF.

Remarks on this clonotype: The CDR3 end shows no conserved phenylalanine or tryptophan, and so a read error is likely. The V gene is TRBV4-1, the J gene TRBJ2-7; D is perhaps TRBD1 (5 bases). The germline gives CDR1 MGHRA, CDR2 YSYEKL. The CDR3 runs 15 residues. The CDR3, as DNA: TGCGCCAGCAGCCAAGACCCAGGGTCATCCTACGGGCAGTACTTA. It specifies CASSQDPGSSYGQYL.